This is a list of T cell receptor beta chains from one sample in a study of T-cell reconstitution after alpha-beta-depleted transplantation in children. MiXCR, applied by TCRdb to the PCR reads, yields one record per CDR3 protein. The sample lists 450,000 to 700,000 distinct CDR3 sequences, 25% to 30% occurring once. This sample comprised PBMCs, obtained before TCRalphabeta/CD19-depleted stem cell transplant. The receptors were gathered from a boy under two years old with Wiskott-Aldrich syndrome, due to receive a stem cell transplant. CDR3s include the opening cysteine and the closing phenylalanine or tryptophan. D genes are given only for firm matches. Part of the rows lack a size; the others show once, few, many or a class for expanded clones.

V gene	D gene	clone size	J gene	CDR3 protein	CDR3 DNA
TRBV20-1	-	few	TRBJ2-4	CSARDPQGIDIQYF	TGCAGTGCTAGAGATCCCCAGGGTATTGACATTCAGTACTTC
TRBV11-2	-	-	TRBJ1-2	CASSLTDNYGYTF	TGTGCCAGCAGCTTAACAGATAACTATGGCTACACCTTC
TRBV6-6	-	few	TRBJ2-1	CARTRDSYNEQFF	TGTGCCAGAACGAGGGACTCCTACAATGAGCAGTTCTTC
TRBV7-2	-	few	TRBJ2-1	CASSLEVPSYNEQFF	TGTGCCAGCAGCTTAGAAGTCCCCTCCTACAATGAGCAGTTCTTC
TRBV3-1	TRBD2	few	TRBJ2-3	CASSQDPLAGGTDTQYF	TGTGCCAGCAGCCAAGATCCACTAGCGGGAGGAACAGATACGCAGTATTTT
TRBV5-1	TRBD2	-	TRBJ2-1	CASSLEGTSPNEQFF	TGCGCCAGCAGCTTGGAAGGGACTAGTCCGAATGAGCAGTTCTTC
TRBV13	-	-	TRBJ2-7	CASLGWDYEQYF	TGTGCCAGCTTGGGCTGGGACTACGAGCAGTACTTC
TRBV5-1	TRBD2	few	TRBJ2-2	CASSLVPSGDTGELFF	TGCGCCAGCAGCTTGGTACCTAGCGGAGACACCGGGGAGCTGTTTTTT
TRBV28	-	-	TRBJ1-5	CASSPESRYSNQPQHF	TGTGCCAGCAGTCCCGAATCCCGATATAGCAATCAGCCCCAGCATTTT
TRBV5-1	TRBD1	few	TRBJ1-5	CASSLTTGANQPQHF	TGCGCCAGCAGCTTGACGACAGGGGCCAATCAGCCCCAGCATTTT
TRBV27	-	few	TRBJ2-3	CASSFWGGTDTQYF	TGTGCCAGCAGTTTTTGGGGGGGCACAGATACGCAGTATTTT
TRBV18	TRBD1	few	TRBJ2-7	CASSPLPGQGALISYEQYF	TGTGCCAGCTCACCCCTCCCGGGACAGGGGGCCCTCATCTCCTACGAGCAGTACTTC
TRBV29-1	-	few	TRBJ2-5	CSVQSNLAGVAQYF	TGCAGCGTTCAATCGAACCTAGCCGGCGTGGCCCAGTACTTC
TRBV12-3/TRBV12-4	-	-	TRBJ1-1	CASSLNSAEAFF	TGTGCCAGCAGTTTGAATTCGGCTGAAGCTTTCTTT
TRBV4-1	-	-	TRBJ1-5	CASSQEVQVKGNQPQHF	TGCGCCAGCAGCCAAGAGGTACAGGTGAAGGGCAATCAGCCCCAGCATTTT
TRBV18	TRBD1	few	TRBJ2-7	CASSPGDGQGTYEQYF	TGTGCCAGCTCACCCGGAGACGGACAGGGTACCTACGAGCAGTACTTC
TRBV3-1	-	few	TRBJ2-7	CASSRLPTYEQYF	TGTGCCAGCAGCCGACTACCCACCTACGAGCAGTACTTC
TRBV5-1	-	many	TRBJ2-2	CASSLAGTNTGELFF	TGTGCCAGCAGCTTAGCAGGGACGAACACCGGGGAGCTGTTTTTT
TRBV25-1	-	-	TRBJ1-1	CASRPTKAQGEAFF	TGTGCCAGCAGGCCTACTAAAGCCCAGGGTGAAGCTTTCTTT
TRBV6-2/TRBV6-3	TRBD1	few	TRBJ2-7	CASSYTPTGAFYEQYF	TGTGCCAGCAGTTACACCCCGACAGGGGCTTTCTACGAGCAGTACTTC
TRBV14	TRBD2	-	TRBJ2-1	CASSQELPGTSGLNEQFF	TGTGCCAGCAGCCAAGAACTCCCCGGGACTAGCGGGCTCAATGAGCAGTTCTTC
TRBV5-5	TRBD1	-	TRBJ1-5	CASSRTGVDQPQHF	TGTGCCAGCAGCAGGACAGGGGTTGATCAGCCCCAGCATTTT
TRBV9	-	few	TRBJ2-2	CASSVGSQNTGELFF	TGTGCCAGCAGCGTCGGGAGCCAGAACACCGGGGAGCTGTTTTTT
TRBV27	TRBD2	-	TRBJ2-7	CASSLQAGSYEQYF	TGTGCCAGCAGTTTGCAAGCGGGATCCTACGAGCAGTACTTC
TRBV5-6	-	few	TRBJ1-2	CASSLDYRYGYTF	TGTGCCAGCAGCTTGGATTATAGATATGGCTACACCTTC
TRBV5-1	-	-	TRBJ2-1	CASSLRGDLASSYNEQFF	TGCGCCAGCAGCTTGAGGGGAGACCTAGCTTCTTCCTACAATGAGCAGTTCTTC
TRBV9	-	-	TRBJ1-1	CASSAHARAEAFF	TGTGCCAGCAGCGCACACGCACGGGCTGAAGCTTTCTTT
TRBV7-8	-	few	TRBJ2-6	CASNLEWGANVLTF	TGTGCCAGCAACCTCGAGTGGGGGGCCAACGTCCTGACTTTC
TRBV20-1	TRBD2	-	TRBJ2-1	CSARLFRLAGISNEQFF	TGCAGTGCTAGACTTTTCCGACTAGCGGGGATTTCCAATGAGCAGTTCTTC
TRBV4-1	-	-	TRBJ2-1	CASSQEVTGFNEQFF	TGCGCCAGCAGCCAAGAGGTCACAGGTTTCAATGAGCAGTTCTTC
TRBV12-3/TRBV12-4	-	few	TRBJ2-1	CASSLRAGMDEQFF	TGTGCCAGCAGTTTAAGGGCGGGAATGGATGAGCAGTTCTTC
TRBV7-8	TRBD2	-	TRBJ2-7	CASSLAVLAGDEQYF	TGTGCCAGCAGCTTAGCCGTTCTAGCGGGAGACGAGCAGTACTTC
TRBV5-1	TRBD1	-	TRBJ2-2	CASSLMTGDTGELFF	TGCGCCAGCAGCTTAATGACAGGGGATACCGGGGAGCTGTTTTTT
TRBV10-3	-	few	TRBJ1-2	CAISGGILDYTF	TGTGCCATCAGTGGGGGCATCCTGGACTACACCTTC
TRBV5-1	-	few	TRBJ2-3	CASSLGGFTDTQYF	TGCGCCAGCAGCTTGGGGGGCTTCACAGATACGCAGTATTTT
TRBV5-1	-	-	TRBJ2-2	CASSPLHNSWVAGELFF	TGCGCCAGCAGCCCTCTCCACAACTCTTGGGTAGCCGGGGAGCTGTTTTTT
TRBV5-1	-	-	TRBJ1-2	CASSLGADIDGYTF	TGCGCCAGCAGCTTGGGGGCGGACATTGACGGCTACACCTTC
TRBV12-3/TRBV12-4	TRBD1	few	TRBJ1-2	CASSIGTAYLTF	TGTGCCAGCAGTATTGGGACAGCGTATCTCACCTTC
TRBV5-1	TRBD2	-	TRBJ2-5	CASSLAEGGETQYF	TGCGCCAGCAGCTTGGCCGAGGGAGGGGAGACCCAGTACTTC
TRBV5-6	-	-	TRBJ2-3	CASSRTLGRSTDTQYF	TGTGCCAGCAGCCGGACCCTCGGGAGAAGCACAGATACGCAGTATTTT
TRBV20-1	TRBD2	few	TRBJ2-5	CSASPTSGSRETQYF	TGCAGTGCTTCGCCGACTAGCGGGAGTCGAGAGACCCAGTACTTC
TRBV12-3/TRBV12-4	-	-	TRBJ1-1	CASVRQAHMNTEAFF	TGTGCCAGCGTTCGCCAGGCACACATGAACACTGAAGCTTTCTTT
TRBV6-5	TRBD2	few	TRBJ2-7	CASSYSTGAGGQYF	TGTGCCAGCAGTTACTCGACGGGAGCGGGAGGGCAGTACTTC
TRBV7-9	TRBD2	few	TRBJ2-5	CASSWRLAGTQETQYF	TGTGCCAGCAGCTGGCGACTAGCGGGGACTCAAGAGACCCAGTACTTC
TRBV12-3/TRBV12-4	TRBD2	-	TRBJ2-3	CASTRASGTPDTQYF	TGTGCCAGCACCCGGGCTAGCGGGACTCCAGATACGCAGTATTTT
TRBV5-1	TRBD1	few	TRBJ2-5	CASSPRRGPQETQYF	TGCGCCAGCAGCCCCCGAAGGGGGCCTCAAGAGACCCAGTACTTC
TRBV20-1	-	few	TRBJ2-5	CSARERGRGASETQYF	TGCAGTGCTAGAGAAAGGGGACGCGGGGCATCAGAGACCCAGTACTTC
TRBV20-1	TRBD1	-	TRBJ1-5	CSARTGAQPQHF	TGCAGTGCTCGGACAGGGGCACAGCCCCAGCATTTT
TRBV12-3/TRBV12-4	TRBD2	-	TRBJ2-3	CAITGLAGESTDTQYF	TGTGCCATAACCGGACTAGCGGGAGAGAGCACAGATACGCAGTATTTT
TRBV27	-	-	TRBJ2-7	CASSLLASRYEQYF	TGTGCCAGCAGTTTACTGGCTAGCAGGTACGAGCAGTACTTC
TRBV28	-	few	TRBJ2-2	CASHDYTGELFF	TGTGCCAGTCATGACTACACCGGGGAGCTGTTTTTT
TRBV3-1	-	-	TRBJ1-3	CASSQDLQLSGNTIYF	TGTGCCAGCAGCCAAGATCTACAGCTCTCTGGAAACACCATATATTTT
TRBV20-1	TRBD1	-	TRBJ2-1	CSAHRDRVGEQFF	TGCAGTGCCCACCGGGACAGGGTAGGTGAGCAGTTCTTC